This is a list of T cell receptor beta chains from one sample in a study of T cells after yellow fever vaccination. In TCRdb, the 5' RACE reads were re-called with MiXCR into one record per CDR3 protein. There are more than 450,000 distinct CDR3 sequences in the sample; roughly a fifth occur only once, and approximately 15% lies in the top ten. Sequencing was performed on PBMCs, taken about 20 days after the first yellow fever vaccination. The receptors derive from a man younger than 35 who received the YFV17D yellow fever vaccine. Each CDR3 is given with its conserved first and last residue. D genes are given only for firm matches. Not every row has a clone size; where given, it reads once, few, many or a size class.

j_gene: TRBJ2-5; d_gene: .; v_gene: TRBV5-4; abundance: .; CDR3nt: TGTGCCAGCGAGAAGGGGGAGACCCAGTACTTC; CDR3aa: CASEKGETQYF
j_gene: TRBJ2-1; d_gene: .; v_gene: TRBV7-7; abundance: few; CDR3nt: TGTGCCAGCAGCCCCGCCCGGGGGTACAATGAGCAGTTCTTC; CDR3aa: CASSPARGYNEQFF
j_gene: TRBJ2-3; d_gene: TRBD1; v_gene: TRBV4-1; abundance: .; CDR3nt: TGCGCCAGCAGCCATGGGACAGGGTGGCGAACAGATACGCAGTATTTT; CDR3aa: CASSHGTGWRTDTQYF
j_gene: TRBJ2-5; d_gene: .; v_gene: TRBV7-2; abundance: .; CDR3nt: TGTGCCAGCAGCTTCAAGGGAGAAGAGACCCAGTACTTC; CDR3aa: CASSFKGEETQYF
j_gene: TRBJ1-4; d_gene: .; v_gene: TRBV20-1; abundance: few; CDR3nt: TGCAGTGCTAGAGATAGCCGGGGGCTGATTGAAAAACTGTTTTTT; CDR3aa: CSARDSRGLIEKLFF
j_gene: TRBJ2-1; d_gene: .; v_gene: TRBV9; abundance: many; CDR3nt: TGTGCCAGCAGCGTAGCAGGGGGGCACAATGAGCAGTTCTTC; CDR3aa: CASSVAGGHNEQFF
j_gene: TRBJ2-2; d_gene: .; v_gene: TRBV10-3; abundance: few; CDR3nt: TGTGCCATCAGGCGGGGTGTCAGGGGTTCCAACACCGGGGAGCTGTTTTTT; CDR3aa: CAIRRGVRGSNTGELFF
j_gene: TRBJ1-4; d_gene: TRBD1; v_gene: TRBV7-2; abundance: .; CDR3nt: TGTGCCAGCGGTGTTACAGGGGGGGGGGAAAAACTGTTTTTT; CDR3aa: CASGVTGGGEKLFF
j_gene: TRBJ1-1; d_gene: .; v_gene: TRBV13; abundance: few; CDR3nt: TGTGCCAGCAGCTTAGGCCGGGGTCGGATGAACACTGAAGCTTTCTTT; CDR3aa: CASSLGRGRMNTEAFF
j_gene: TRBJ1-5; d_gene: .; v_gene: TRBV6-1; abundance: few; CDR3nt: TGTGCCAGCAGTGAAGCGCGTCCAGGGCCCCAGCATTTT; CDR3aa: CASSEARPGPQHF
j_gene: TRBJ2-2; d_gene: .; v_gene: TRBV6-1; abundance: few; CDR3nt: TGTGCCAGTACCAGTTTCGCGAACACCGGGGAGCTGTTTTTT; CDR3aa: CASTSFANTGELFF
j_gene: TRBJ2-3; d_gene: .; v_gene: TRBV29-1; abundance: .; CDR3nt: TGCAGCGTTGAAGATCCTTGGCGCTTCACAGATACGCAGTATTTT; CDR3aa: CSVEDPWRFTDTQYF
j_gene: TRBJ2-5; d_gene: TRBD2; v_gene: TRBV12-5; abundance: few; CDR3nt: TGTGCTAGTGGTTTGGGATCCGAAGTGATCAGCGGGGGGTTCCAAGAGACCCAGTACTTC; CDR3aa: CASGLGSEVISGGFQETQYF
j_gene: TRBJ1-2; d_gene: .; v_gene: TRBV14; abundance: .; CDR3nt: TGTGCCAGCAGCCAAGAGGAGGGGAGACCTCACTATGGCTACACCTTC; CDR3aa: CASSQEEGRPHYGYTF
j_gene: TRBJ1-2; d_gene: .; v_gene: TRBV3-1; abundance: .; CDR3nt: TGTGCCAGCAGCCAAGATTTGGGGGCCAGGGGCGGCTACACCTTC; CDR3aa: CASSQDLGARGGYTF